The clone carrying this TCR beta chain has at least ten counts. The antigen is undetermined. TCRdb ran MiXCR on the 5' RACE reads and lists one entry per CDR3 protein. The table includes 350,000 to 450,000 distinct CDR3 sequences, roughly 20% detected once. This entry belongs to a study of identical twins. Study-wide results and caveats: The conclusions drew on cross-sectional statistical analysis instead of tracking the same donors.

The clonotype originates from a man aged 50 or older in good health. Sequencing was carried out using naive T cells sorted from blood.

The CDR3 region has the DNA TGTGCCAGCAGTTTTGGACTAGCGGCCGGGGACGAGCAGTACTTC. Its translation: CASSFGLAAGDEQYF. The chain links TRBV12-3 or TRBV12-4 to TRBJ2-7, with 10 bases lining up with TRBD2. The CDR3 extends over 15 amino acids. The junction had 7 bases not matched to a gene; V was cut back by 3 bases and J by 5 bases.